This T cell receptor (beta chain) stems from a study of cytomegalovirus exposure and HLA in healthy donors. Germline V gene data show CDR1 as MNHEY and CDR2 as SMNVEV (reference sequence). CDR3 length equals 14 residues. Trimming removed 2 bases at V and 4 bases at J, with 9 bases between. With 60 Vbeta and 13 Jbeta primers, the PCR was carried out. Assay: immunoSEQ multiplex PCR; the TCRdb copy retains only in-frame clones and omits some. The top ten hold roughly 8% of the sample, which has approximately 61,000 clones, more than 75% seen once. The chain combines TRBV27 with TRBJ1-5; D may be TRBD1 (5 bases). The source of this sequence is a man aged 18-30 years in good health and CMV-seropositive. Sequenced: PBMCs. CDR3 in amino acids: CASSLAGINQPQHF. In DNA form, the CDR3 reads TGTGCCAGCAGTTTAGCAGGGATTAATCAGCCCCAGCATTTT.